This T cell receptor (beta chain) was sequenced during a study of cytomegalovirus exposure and HLA in healthy donors. Study background: A prior study identified 110 million or so unique TCR beta sequences from some 180 million T cells. Study results and limitations: The study listed 164 cytomegalovirus-associated TCR beta chains. Later analysis showed most CMV-associated TCR beta chains appearing HLA-restricted.

The PCR ran on 60 Vbeta and 13 Jbeta primers. Sequencing used immunoSEQ multiplex PCR; TCRdb keeps in-frame clones, though not all of them. The sample shows 150,000 to 200,000 clones, 70% to 80% of them seen only once. Germline assignment: CDR1 SEHNR and CDR2 FQNEAQ (reference sequence). This CDR3 contains 13 residues. V lost 5 bases and J lost 2, with 8 bases in between. Remarks on this clone: Its antigen is not known.

The source material was PBMCs. The TCR comes from a woman aged 30 to 39 in good health and CMV-seropositive. The V and J genes are TRBV7-9 and TRBJ2-3; D is unclear. CDR3 residues: CASSVTPTDTQYF. The CDR3 region has the DNA TGTGCCAGCAGCGTGACACCCACAGATACGCAGTATTTT.